Shown below are 19 T cell receptor beta chains from a single sample sequenced in a study of CD8 T cells in Susac syndrome. RNA amounts of about 0.5 to 1 ug underwent reverse transcription with random hexamers. TCRdb ran MiXCR on the immunoSEQ multiplex PCR reads and lists one entry per CDR3 protein. The table shows around 150,000 distinct CDR3 sequences, with roughly 95% occurring only once. What was sequenced was CD4+ T cells from PBMCs. The receptor set was obtained from a human donor with multiple sclerosis.

The rearrangement uses TRBV3-1 and TRBJ1-6; no clear D gene. Trimming removed 1 base at V and 7 bases at J, with 5 bases between. The CDR3 spans 13 residues. Germline V CDR1 and CDR2: LGHDT, YNNKEL (reference sequence). In nucleotides, the CDR3 is TGTGCCAGCAGCCAAGGGACGAATTCACCCCTCCACTTT. Translated: CASSQGTNSPLHF.

The V gene is TRBV14, the J gene TRBJ2-5; D gene unclear. Looked up from germline, CDR1 is SGHDN and CDR2 is FVKESK. The CDR3 spans 12 residues. V lost 1 base to trimming and J lost 5 bases, with 5 bases between them. Here the CDR3 DNA reads TGTGCCAGCAGCCAAGTTAGCGAGACCCAGTACTTC. As protein: CASSQVSETQYF.

V usage is TRBV5-1 and J usage is TRBJ2-3; TRBD2 might be the D (6 bases). Trimming took off 0 bases at V and 4 bases at J, with 12 bases between the two ends. There are 15 residues in the CDR3. Germline V gene lookup returns CDR1 SGHRS and CDR2 YFSETQ. The CDR3 DNA reads TGCGCCAGCAGCTTGGAACGGAGGGGAGCAGATACGCAGTATTTT. Translation: CASSLERRGADTQYF. Full variable domain (rest looked up from reference TRBV5-1 and TRBJ2-3): KAGVTQTPRYLIKTRGQQVTLSCSPISGHRSVSWYQQTPGQGLQFLFEYFSETQRNKGNFPGRFSGRQFSNSRSEMNVSTLELGDSALYLCASSLERRGADTQYFGPGTRLTVL.

The chain joins TRBV29-1 to TRBJ2-7; D remains unclear. Germline assignment: CDR1 SQVTM and CDR2 ANQGSEA. V was shortened by 2 bases and J by 3 bases, with 11 bases between the two germline ends. This CDR3 is built from 13 residues. In DNA, the CDR3 is TGCAGCGTTGAATTGGCCAGAGGCTACGAGCAGTACTTC. It translates to CSVELARGYEQYF.

The chain combines TRBV12-3 or TRBV12-4 with TRBJ1-2; 12 bases fit TRBD1. After removal of 1 base from V and 12 bases from J, the junction contained 3 bases not matched to a gene. The CDR3 has 13 residues. CDR3 region: CASSLVGTGGDTF. CDR3 coding DNA: TGTGCCAGCAGTTTAGTCGGGACAGGGGGCGACACCTTC.

V and J are TRBV3-1 and TRBJ1-1; 7 bases match TRBD1. CDR3 size: 16 residues. Germline-derived CDR1 and CDR2 are LGHDT and YNNKEL (reference sequence). With 5 bases clipped from V and 4 bases from J, the junction kept 13 bases outside the gene matches. The CDR3 is CASSRSGGPRGTEAFF. The CDR3 nucleotides read TGTGCCAGCAGCAGATCAGGGGGACCGAGGGGCACTGAAGCTTTCTTT. Variable domain in full (rest from reference TRBV3-1 and TRBJ1-1): DTAVSQTPKYLVTQMGNDKSIKCEQNLGHDTMYWYKQDSKKFLKIMFSYNNKELIINETVPNRFSPKSPDKAHLNLHINSLELGDSAVYFCASSRSGGPRGTEAFFGQGTRLTVV.

The chain couples TRBV29-1 to TRBJ1-2; D unresolved. V was cut by 1 base and J by 3 bases, with 12 bases left in between. The CDR3 runs to 14 residues. From germline, CDR1 is SQVTM and CDR2 ANQGSEA. CDR3 nucleotides: TGCAGCGTTGAAGGGACGGACGGAGACTATGGCTACACCTTC. Translated, it gives CSVEGTDGDYGYTF.

This chain connects TRBV20-1 to TRBJ1-1; 10 bases are shared with TRBD1. Germline V lookup: CDR1 DFQATT, CDR2 SNEGSKA (reference sequence). The CDR3 has 12 amino acids. J gave up 12 bases and V 3 bases, and 7 bases lay outside the gene matches. The CDR3 nucleotides read TGCAGTGCTAGGGGGACAGGGGCGACGACTTTCTTT. This codes for CSARGTGATTFF.

The CDR3 nucleotides are TGTGCTAGTGGTTTGGCGGAAAACGTGAAGGATGGCTACACCTTC. Protein: CASGLAENVKDGYTF. This chain uses TRBV12-5 with TRBJ1-2; D gene ambiguous. CDR1 is LGHNT and CDR2 is FRNRAP in the germline V gene. This CDR3 has 15 amino acids. The V and J ends lost 1 base and 6 bases respectively, with 15 bases between them.

V usage is TRBV28 and J usage is TRBJ2-5; D uncertain. The V end lost 6 bases, the J end lost 5 bases, and 16 bases lay between the germline ends. The CDR3 sequence is 14 residues long. Germline CDR1 and CDR2: MDHEN and SYDVKM. In nucleotides, the CDR3 is TGTGCCAGCAGCATTAAGTTGACGTTTGAGACCCAGTACTTC. Translated, it gives CASSIKLTFETQYF.

V gene TRBV5-1 combines with J gene TRBJ1-1; a weak D match, TRBD1 (5 bases). Trimming removed 1 base at V and 5 bases at J, with 12 bases between. Germline V gives CDR1 SGHRS, CDR2 YFSETQ. This CDR3 comprises 14 residues. The CDR3, as DNA: TGCGCCAGCAGCTTGATGGGGGATTTGACTGAAGCTTTCTTT. Residues: CASSLMGDLTEAFF.

The chain links TRBV18 to TRBJ2-7; D is possibly TRBD1 (5 bases). CDR1 and CDR2 from the germline V gene are KGHSH and LQKENI. Trimming left V 2 bases short and J 7 bases short, with 12 bases between. This CDR3 spans 13 amino acids. CDR3 sequence (DNA): TGTGCCAGCTCACCAAGGGGCTTGGAGGAGCAGTACTTC. Encoded protein: CASSPRGLEEQYF.

Only one count was recorded for this clonotype. The genes are TRBV27 and TRBJ2-7, with 11 bases matching TRBD1. This CDR3 has 15 residues. Germline CDR1 reads MNHEY; CDR2 reads SMNVEV (reference sequence). V dropped 4 bases and J dropped 3; count of bases not matched to a gene: 5. The DNA of the CDR3 is TGTGCCAGCAGTTCCACGGGACAGGGGGGCTACGAGCAGTACTTC. Encoded protein: CASSSTGQGGYEQYF.

The rearrangement joins TRBV3-1 to TRBJ2-1; 12 bases agree with TRBD2. This CDR3 region has 16 residues. V shed 4 bases and J 4 bases; nucleotides not matched to a gene: 5. The germline V gene encodes CDR1 LGHDT and CDR2 YNNKEL (reference sequence). DNA for the CDR3: TGTGCCAGCAGCCCGCTAGCGGGGGGGCTTTACAATGAGCAGTTCTTC. Translation: CASSPLAGGLYNEQFF.

The chain has TRBV7-9 and TRBJ2-1; D is possibly TRBD2 (6 bases). The CDR3 totals 14 residues. CDR1 is SEHNR and CDR2 is FQNEAQ in the germline V gene (reference sequence). The V end was cut by 0 bases, the J end by 3 bases, with 6 bases between. This CDR3 is CASSLASGYNEQFF. Here the CDR3 DNA reads TGTGCCAGCAGCTTAGCTAGCGGCTACAATGAGCAGTTCTTC.

This chain joins TRBV3-1 and TRBJ2-1; the match to TRBD2 covers 11 bases. After removal of 6 bases from V and 5 bases from J, the junction contained 6 bases not matched to a gene. This CDR3 is built from 15 residues. Germline CDR1 LGHDT, CDR2 YNNKEL (reference sequence). The CDR3 DNA follows: TGTGCCAGCAGTCCCATAGCGGGAGGGGACAATGAGCAGTTCTTC. As protein: CASSPIAGGDNEQFF.

The J gene is TRBJ1-5, the V gene TRBV20-1; 9 nucleotides match TRBD1. The ends lost 1 base at V and 4 bases at J; junction bases unmatched: 5. The CDR3 totals 15 residues. The germline CDR1 and CDR2 sequences are DFQATT and SNEGSKA (reference sequence). CDR3 DNA: TGCAGTGCTAGAGGGACAGGGGTAGGGAATCAGCCCCAGCATTTT. Translation gives CSARGTGVGNQPQHF.

The chain is built from TRBV3-1 and TRBJ1-1; the D gene is possibly TRBD1 (6 bases). The length of the CDR3 is 15 residues. Trimming left V 2 bases short and J 5 bases short, with 15 bases between. Germline V gene lookup returns CDR1 LGHDT and CDR2 YNNKEL (reference sequence). DNA of the CDR3: TGTGCCAGCAGCCAAACCCAGGGGTTGGGGACTGAAGCTTTCTTT. It encodes CASSQTQGLGTEAFF.

The chain is built from TRBV3-1 and TRBJ2-7; D might be TRBD1 (6 bases). The V and J ends lost 1 base and 1 base respectively, with 8 bases between them. Germline CDR1 is LGHDT and CDR2 is YNNKEL (reference sequence). The CDR3 extends over 14 amino acids. CDR3 nucleotides: TGTGCCAGCAGCCAAGGACAGGCGTCCTACGAGCAGTACTTC. Its translation is CASSQGQASYEQYF.